This T cell receptor beta chain appears in the sequencing data of a study of siplizumab effects on memory and regulatory T cells. Overall study results and limits: Both greater diversity than memory cells and a major contribution to the alloresponse seemed to characterize naive T cells. Naive or memory phenotype was unassignable for roughly 80-95% of proliferating CD4+ or CD8+ clones. Suppression by proliferating Tregs derived from siplizumab cultures was not verified. Mapping to unstimulated subsets was achieved for only a minor fraction of alloreactive clones.

Comment on this clone: The antigen remains unidentified.

Germline V gene lookup returns CDR1 SGHNT and CDR2 YYREEE (reference sequence). V lost 0 bases, J lost 1 base, and 3 bases stayed unmatched. The CDR3 covers 16 residues. The protocol was immunoSEQ multiplex PCR, while the TCRdb copy is restricted to in-frame clones and leaves out a portion. The sample contains around 95,000 clones, approximately 92% of which appear only once. The TCR sequence derives from a human donor in good health. Sequencing input: CD4+ T cells sorted from blood. This sequence joins TRBV5-4 and TRBJ2-5, with 10 nucleotides matching TRBD2. CDR3 loop: CASSLALAGAQETQYF. The CDR3 DNA reads as TGTGCCAGCAGCTTGGCCCTAGCGGGGGCCCAAGAGACCCAGTACTTC.